This TCR beta chain was identified during a study of T cell responses to AZD1222 COVID-19 vaccine. Findings of the study overall: Donors were largely white British and mainly female; clonal diversity was possibly underestimated.

The germline V gene has CDR1 LNHNV and CDR2 YYDKDF (reference sequence). The CDR3 has 13 amino acids. The V end was cut by 0 bases, the J end by 6 bases, with 8 bases between. This clone is a singleton in its sample. No antigen is known for it. TCRdb's table, derived via immunoSEQ multiplex PCR, lists solely in-frame clones and lacks some. The sample shows about 160,000 clones, around 90% of them seen only once. The sequenced sample was peripheral blood, obtained 28 days after the second AZD1222 dose. The genes are TRBV15 and TRBJ1-1; D is ambiguous. The TCR was taken from an adult who received the AZD1222 COVID-19 vaccine. CDR3 in amino acids: CATSRDQRAEAFF. The CDR3, as DNA: TGTGCCACCAGCAGAGATCAAAGGGCTGAAGCTTTCTTT.